This T cell receptor (beta chain) was sequenced in a study of T cells after yellow fever vaccination. TCRdb reprocessed the 5' RACE reads via MiXCR and lists one record per CDR3 protein. The sample carries about 68,000 distinct CDR3 sequences, just over 6.5% recorded once. Only a few counts were recorded for this clonotype. The CDR3 spans 14 residues. Germline CDR1 reads MNHEY; CDR2 reads SMNVEV (reference sequence). V lost 5 bases to trimming and J lost 7 bases, with 17 bases between them. The TCR comes from a man between 18 and 35 years old who received the YFV17D yellow fever vaccine. The chain links TRBV27 to TRBJ2-5; D is perhaps TRBD2 (6 bases). The material was CD8+ T cells sorted from PBMCs, obtained around 45 days after the first yellow fever vaccination. The CDR3 coding sequence is TGTGCCAGCAGTCCCAGACTAGACCTGGGGACCCAGTACTTC. Residues: CASSPRLDLGTQYF.